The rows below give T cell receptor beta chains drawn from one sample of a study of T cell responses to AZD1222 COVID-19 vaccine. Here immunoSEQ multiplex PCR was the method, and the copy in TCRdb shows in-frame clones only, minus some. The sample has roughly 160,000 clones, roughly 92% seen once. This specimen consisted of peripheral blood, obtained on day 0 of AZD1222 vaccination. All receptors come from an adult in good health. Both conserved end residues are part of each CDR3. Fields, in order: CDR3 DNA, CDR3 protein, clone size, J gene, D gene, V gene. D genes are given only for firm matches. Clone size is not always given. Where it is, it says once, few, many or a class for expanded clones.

CDR3 DNA: TGTGCCAGCAGTTCAACACAGGGGAGAGGTAAAGCTTTCTTT
CDR3 protein: CASSSTQGRGKAFF
clone size: -
J gene: TRBJ1-1
D gene: TRBD1
V gene: TRBV28

CDR3 DNA: TGTGCCAGCAGGGGTTCTAACTATGGCTACACCTTC
CDR3 protein: CASRGSNYGYTF
clone size: -
J gene: TRBJ1-2
D gene: -
V gene: TRBV3-1/TRBV3-2

CDR3 DNA: TGTGCCAGCGGCAGGGAGAGGACCGGGGAGCTGTTTTTT
CDR3 protein: CASGRERTGELFF
clone size: -
J gene: TRBJ2-2
D gene: -
V gene: TRBV12-3/TRBV12-4

CDR3 DNA: TGCGCCAGTCTGGAGTTATCCATTACTTACAATGAGCAGTTCTTC
CDR3 protein: CASLELSITYNEQFF
clone size: -
J gene: TRBJ2-1
D gene: -
V gene: TRBV10-2

CDR3 DNA: TGTGCCAGCAGTCCGACCAGACAGGGGAACACTGAAGCTTTCTTT
CDR3 protein: CASSPTRQGNTEAFF
clone size: -
J gene: TRBJ1-1
D gene: TRBD1
V gene: TRBV6-5

CDR3 DNA: TGCGCCAGCAGCCAAGGGGGACAGGTTTACAATCAGCCCCAGCATTTT
CDR3 protein: CASSQGGQVYNQPQHF
clone size: once
J gene: TRBJ1-5
D gene: TRBD1
V gene: TRBV4-1

CDR3 DNA: TGTGCCAGCAGCCTTGGGCGTTCTGAAGCTTTCTTT
CDR3 protein: CASSLGRSEAFF
clone size: -
J gene: TRBJ1-1
D gene: -
V gene: TRBV6-6

CDR3 DNA: TGCGCCAGCAGCTTGGACAGGGGGCCTGGAAACACCATATATTTT
CDR3 protein: CASSLDRGPGNTIYF
clone size: -
J gene: TRBJ1-3
D gene: TRBD1
V gene: TRBV5-1

CDR3 DNA: TGCGCCAGCAGCCAAGAAGGACAGGCTGGGTCCTACGAGCAGTACTTC
CDR3 protein: CASSQEGQAGSYEQYF
clone size: -
J gene: TRBJ2-7
D gene: TRBD1
V gene: TRBV4-1

CDR3 DNA: TGTGCCAGCAGTGTTGATTCGGTGTCCCTATGGTACAATGAGCAGTTCTTC
CDR3 protein: CASSVDSVSLWYNEQFF
clone size: -
J gene: TRBJ2-1
D gene: -
V gene: TRBV2

CDR3 DNA: TGTGCCAGCAGTTTAAGTATCAGAACTGAAGCTTTCTTT
CDR3 protein: CASSLSIRTEAFF
clone size: -
J gene: TRBJ1-1
D gene: -
V gene: TRBV28

CDR3 DNA: TGCGCCAGCAGCGCTGAATCAATCTCGGGGGGCTACACCTTC
CDR3 protein: CASSAESISGGYTF
clone size: -
J gene: TRBJ1-2
D gene: -
V gene: TRBV5-1

CDR3 DNA: TGTGCCAGCAGTTACGCCGGGACAGGGGATTCACCCCTCCACTTT
CDR3 protein: CASSYAGTGDSPLHF
clone size: -
J gene: TRBJ1-6
D gene: TRBD1
V gene: TRBV6-5

CDR3 DNA: TGTGCCACGGGGACAACTCGTACCAAAAACATTCAGTACTTC
CDR3 protein: CATGTTRTKNIQYF
clone size: -
J gene: TRBJ2-4
D gene: -
V gene: TRBV27

CDR3 DNA: TGTGCCAGCAGCCGAGTCCGGGGACAGGGGAAGGCAATTGCTAATGAAAAACTGTTTTTT
CDR3 protein: CASSRVRGQGKAIANEKLFF
clone size: -
J gene: TRBJ1-4
D gene: TRBD1
V gene: TRBV4-2

CDR3 DNA: TGTGCCAGCAGTGAAGTTCTTTCGGGAATATGGGAGCCCCAGCATTTT
CDR3 protein: CASSEVLSGIWEPQHF
clone size: few
J gene: TRBJ1-5
D gene: -
V gene: TRBV6-1

CDR3 DNA: TGTGCCAGCAGCGGGACGGGGGATAGCAATCAGCCCCAGCATTTT
CDR3 protein: CASSGTGDSNQPQHF
clone size: -
J gene: TRBJ1-5
D gene: -
V gene: TRBV9

CDR3 DNA: TGCAGCGGCCGAATTCAGGGTGACGAGCAGTACTTC
CDR3 protein: CSGRIQGDEQYF
clone size: -
J gene: TRBJ2-7
D gene: -
V gene: TRBV29-1

CDR3 DNA: TGTGCCAGCAGCTTCCAAGGAGCGGGAGACACCGGGGAGCTGTTTTTT
CDR3 protein: CASSFQGAGDTGELFF
clone size: -
J gene: TRBJ2-2
D gene: TRBD2
V gene: TRBV7-3

CDR3 DNA: TGTGCCAGCAGTTTCCGAGCTAGAACCGGGGAGCTGTTTTTT
CDR3 protein: CASSFRARTGELFF
clone size: -
J gene: TRBJ2-2
D gene: -
V gene: TRBV27

CDR3 DNA: TGTGCCAGCAGTTCCTCGCTAGGTCAGCCCCAGCATTTT
CDR3 protein: CASSSSLGQPQHF
clone size: -
J gene: TRBJ1-5
D gene: -
V gene: TRBV27

CDR3 DNA: TGCAGCGTTTACGGGGGGGGCACTGAAGCTTTCTTT
CDR3 protein: CSVYGGGTEAFF
clone size: -
J gene: TRBJ1-1
D gene: -
V gene: TRBV29-1

CDR3 DNA: TGTGCCAGCAGTCAGGACTCCAAATACGAGCAGTACTTC
CDR3 protein: CASSQDSKYEQYF
clone size: -
J gene: TRBJ2-7
D gene: -
V gene: TRBV5-5

CDR3 DNA: TGTGCCAGCAGCTTAGGGACTAGCGGCTACGAGCAGTACTTC
CDR3 protein: CASSLGTSGYEQYF
clone size: -
J gene: TRBJ2-7
D gene: TRBD2
V gene: TRBV11-2

CDR3 DNA: TGTGCCAGTAGTATCAAGGACAGTAGGGGCAATCAGCCCCAGCATTTT
CDR3 protein: CASSIKDSRGNQPQHF
clone size: -
J gene: TRBJ1-5
D gene: -
V gene: TRBV19

CDR3 DNA: TGTGCCAGCAGCTTGGGCGGGAGGGATGAGCAGTTCTTC
CDR3 protein: CASSLGGRDEQFF
clone size: -
J gene: TRBJ2-1
D gene: TRBD2
V gene: TRBV5-4